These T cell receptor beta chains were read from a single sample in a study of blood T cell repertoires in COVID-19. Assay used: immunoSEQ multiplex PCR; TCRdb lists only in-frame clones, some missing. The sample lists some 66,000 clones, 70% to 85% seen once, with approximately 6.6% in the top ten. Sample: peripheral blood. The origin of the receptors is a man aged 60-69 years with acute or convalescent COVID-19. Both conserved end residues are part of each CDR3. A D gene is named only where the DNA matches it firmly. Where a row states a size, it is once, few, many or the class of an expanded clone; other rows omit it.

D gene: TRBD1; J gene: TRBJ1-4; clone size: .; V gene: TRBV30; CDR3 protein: CALSKTGPNEKLFF
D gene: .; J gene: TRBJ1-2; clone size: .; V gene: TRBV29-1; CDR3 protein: CSVGQEGIKPYGGYTF
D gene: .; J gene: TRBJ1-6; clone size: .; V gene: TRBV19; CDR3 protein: CATADLGLTNSPLHF
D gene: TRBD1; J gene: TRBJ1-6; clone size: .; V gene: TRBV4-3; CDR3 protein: CASSQVAGQGNSPLHF
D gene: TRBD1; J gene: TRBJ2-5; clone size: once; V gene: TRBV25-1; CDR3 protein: CASSWDRGLETQYF
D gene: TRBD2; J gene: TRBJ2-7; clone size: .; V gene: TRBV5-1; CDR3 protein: CASSLVPLAGGTRSYEQYF
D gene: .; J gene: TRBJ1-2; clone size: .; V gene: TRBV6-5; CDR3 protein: CACRGFHYGYTF
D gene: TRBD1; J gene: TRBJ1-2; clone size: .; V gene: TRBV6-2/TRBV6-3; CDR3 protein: CASSSSGTANYGYTF
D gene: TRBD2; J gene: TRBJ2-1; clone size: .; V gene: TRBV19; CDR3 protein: CASSNIERGQFF
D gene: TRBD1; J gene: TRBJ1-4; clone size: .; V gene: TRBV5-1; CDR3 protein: CASSQTGVKSEKLFF
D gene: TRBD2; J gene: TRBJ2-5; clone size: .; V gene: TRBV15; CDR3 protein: CATSERGLPRGETQYF
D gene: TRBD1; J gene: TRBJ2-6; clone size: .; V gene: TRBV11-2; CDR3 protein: CASSYRDSQNSGANVLTF
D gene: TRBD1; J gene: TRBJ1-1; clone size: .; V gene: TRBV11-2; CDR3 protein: CASSLAARTGAEAFF
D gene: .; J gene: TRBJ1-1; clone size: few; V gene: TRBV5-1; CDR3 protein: CASSLGNSHTEAFF
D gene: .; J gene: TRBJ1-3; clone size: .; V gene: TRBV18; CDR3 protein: CASSPGQNPGNTIYF
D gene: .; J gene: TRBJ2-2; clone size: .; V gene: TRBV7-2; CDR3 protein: CASSPRRNTGELFF
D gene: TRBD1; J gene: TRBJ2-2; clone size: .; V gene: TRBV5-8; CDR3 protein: CASSLVRGTRTGELFF
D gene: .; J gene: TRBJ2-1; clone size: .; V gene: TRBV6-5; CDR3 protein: CASSPDNEQFF
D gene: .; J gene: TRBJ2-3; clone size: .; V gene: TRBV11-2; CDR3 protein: CASSLGGQVYTDTQYF
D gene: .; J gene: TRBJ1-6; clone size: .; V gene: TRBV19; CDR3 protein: CASSDRTVYNSPLHF
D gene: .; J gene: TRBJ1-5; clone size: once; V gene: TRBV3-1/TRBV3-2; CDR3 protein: CASSPSRNQPQHF
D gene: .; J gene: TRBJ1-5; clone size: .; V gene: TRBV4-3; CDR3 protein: CASSQDRGSNQPQHF
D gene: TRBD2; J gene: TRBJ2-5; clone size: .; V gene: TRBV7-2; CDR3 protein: CASSLTSVGETQYF
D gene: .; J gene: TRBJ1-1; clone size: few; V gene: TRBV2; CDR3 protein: CASRDLNTEAFF
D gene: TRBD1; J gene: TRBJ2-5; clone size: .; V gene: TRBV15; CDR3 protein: CATSSTGQGEGPKETQYF
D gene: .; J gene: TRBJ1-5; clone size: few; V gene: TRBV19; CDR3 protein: CASSSGVSLPQHF
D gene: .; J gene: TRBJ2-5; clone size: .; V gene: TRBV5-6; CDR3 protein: CASSLGAGLETQYF
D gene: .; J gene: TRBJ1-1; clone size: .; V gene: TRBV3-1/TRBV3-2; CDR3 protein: CASSQDNGVAFF
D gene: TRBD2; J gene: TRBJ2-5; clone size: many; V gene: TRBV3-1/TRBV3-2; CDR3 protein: CASSRLAGKETQYF
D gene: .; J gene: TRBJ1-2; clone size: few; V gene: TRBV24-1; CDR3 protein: CATSEDSYGYTF
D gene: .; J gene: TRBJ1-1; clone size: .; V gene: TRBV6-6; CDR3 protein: CASSSRQVEAEAFF
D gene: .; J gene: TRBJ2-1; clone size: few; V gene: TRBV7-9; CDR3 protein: CASSVGQTPDNEQFF
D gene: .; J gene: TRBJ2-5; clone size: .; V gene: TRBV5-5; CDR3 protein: CASSQNPDSSQETQYF
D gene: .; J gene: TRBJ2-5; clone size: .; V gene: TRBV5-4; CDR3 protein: CASSLAGLETQYF
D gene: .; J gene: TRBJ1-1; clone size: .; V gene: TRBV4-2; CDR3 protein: CASSPDPLGRAEAFF
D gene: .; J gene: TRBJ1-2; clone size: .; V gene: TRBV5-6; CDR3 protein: CASSLQITPNYGYTF
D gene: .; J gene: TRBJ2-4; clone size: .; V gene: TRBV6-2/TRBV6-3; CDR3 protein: CASSTPGQLAKNIQYF
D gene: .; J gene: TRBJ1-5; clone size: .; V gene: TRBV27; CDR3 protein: CASRRLPNQPQHF